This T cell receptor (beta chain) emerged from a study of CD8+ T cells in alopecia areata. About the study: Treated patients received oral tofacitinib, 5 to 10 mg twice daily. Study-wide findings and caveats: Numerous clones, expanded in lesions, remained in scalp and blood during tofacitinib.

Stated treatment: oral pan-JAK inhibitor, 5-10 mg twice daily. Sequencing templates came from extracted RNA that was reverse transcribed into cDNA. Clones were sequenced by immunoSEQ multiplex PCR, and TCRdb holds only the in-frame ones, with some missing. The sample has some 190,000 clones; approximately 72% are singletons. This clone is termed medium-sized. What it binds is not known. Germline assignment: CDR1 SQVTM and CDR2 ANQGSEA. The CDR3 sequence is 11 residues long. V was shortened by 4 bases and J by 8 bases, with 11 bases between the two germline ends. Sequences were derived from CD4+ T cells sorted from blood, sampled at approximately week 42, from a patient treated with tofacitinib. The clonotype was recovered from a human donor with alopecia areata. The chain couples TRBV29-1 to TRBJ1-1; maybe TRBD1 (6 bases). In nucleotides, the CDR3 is TGCAGCGTTGGCAGGGGAGAGGAAGCTTTCTTT. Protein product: CSVGRGEEAFF.